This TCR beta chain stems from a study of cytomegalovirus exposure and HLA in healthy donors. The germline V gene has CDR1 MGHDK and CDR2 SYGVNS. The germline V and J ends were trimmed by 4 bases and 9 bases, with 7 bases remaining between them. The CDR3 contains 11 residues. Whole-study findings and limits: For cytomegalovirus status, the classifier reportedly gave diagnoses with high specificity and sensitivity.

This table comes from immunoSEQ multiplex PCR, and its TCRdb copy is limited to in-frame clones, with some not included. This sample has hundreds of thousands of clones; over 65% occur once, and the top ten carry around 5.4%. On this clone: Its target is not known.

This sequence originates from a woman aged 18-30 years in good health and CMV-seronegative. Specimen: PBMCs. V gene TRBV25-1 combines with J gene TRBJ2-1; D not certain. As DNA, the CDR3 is TGTGCCAGCAGTGGATGGTCTGAGCAGTTCTTC. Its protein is CASSGWSEQFF.